Below are 12 T cell receptor beta chains sequenced from a single sample in a study of identifying expanded T cells in peripheral blood. Assay: immunoSEQ multiplex PCR; the TCRdb copy retains only in-frame clones and omits some. Found here are roughly 75,000 clones, roughly 90% of them singletons; the top ten hold about 3.3%. What was sequenced was blood. The source is a person between 18 and 75 years old in good health.

The chain recombines TRBV12-5 with TRBJ2-7; 15 bases align to TRBD2. The CDR3 has 17 residues. Germline V CDR1 and CDR2: LGHNT, FRNRAP. With 4 bases clipped from V and 3 bases from J, the junction kept 7 bases outside the gene matches. In DNA form, the CDR3 reads TGTGCTAGTGGTTCCCCGGGACTAGCGGGGGGTAACTACGAGCAGTACTTC. Its protein product is CASGSPGLAGGNYEQYF.

V is TRBV28 and J is TRBJ2-3; 9 bases are shared with TRBD1. The CDR3 runs 15 residues. V trimming: 8 bases; J trimming: 5 bases; junction bases outside the gene matches: 11. The germline V gene encodes CDR1 MDHEN and CDR2 SYDVKM. CDR3 nucleotide sequence: TGTGCCAGCTCCCCCGGGACAGGGTCACGAGATACGCAGTATTTT. Protein sequence: CASSPGTGSRDTQYF.

The chain employs TRBV7-2 and TRBJ2-1, with 14 nucleotides matching TRBD2. With 5 bases clipped from V and 10 bases from J, the junction kept 7 bases outside the gene matches. CDR3 length equals 15 residues. CDR1 is SGHTA, CDR2 FQGNSA, per germline. CDR3 DNA: TGTGCCAGCAGCCTTGCGGGACTAGCGGGAGAGGAGCAGTTCTTC. This codes for CASSLAGLAGEEQFF.

The chain recombines TRBV6-5 with TRBJ2-7; D is ambiguous. CDR3 length: 14 amino acids. Trimming left V 5 bases short and J 2 bases short, with 13 bases between. Germline CDR1 and CDR2: MNHEY and SVGAGI. The CDR3 region has the DNA TGTGCCAGCAGTGAATTAACGGCCCCCTACGAGCAGTACTTC. It is translated as CASSELTAPYEQYF.

This clone was observed a handful of times. This chain links TRBV5-1 with TRBJ2-7; no definite D call. V lost 0 bases and J lost 5, with 3 bases in between. This CDR3 region has 11 residues. CDR1 and CDR2 (germline): SGHRS, YFSETQ. The CDR3 DNA reads TGCGCCAGCAGCTTGGTAGACGAGCAGTACTTC. Its translation is CASSLVDEQYF. The entire variable domain, with the rest obtained from reference TRBV5-1 and TRBJ2-7, is as follows: KAGVTQTPRYLIKTRGQQVTLSCSPISGHRSVSWYQQTPGQGLQFLFEYFSETQRNKGNFPGRFSGRQFSNSRSEMNVSTLELGDSALYLCASSLVDEQYFGPGTRLTVT.

This rearrangement joins TRBV18 to TRBJ2-7; 9 nucleotides line up with TRBD2. The CDR3 length is 14 residues. Germline values: CDR1 KGHSH, CDR2 LQKENI. J gave up 5 bases and V 2 bases, and 4 bases lay outside the gene matches. Here the CDR3 reads CASSPSGLAHEQYF. The CDR3 bases are TGTGCCAGCTCACCATCGGGACTAGCACACGAGCAGTACTTC.

The V and J genes are TRBV5-4 and TRBJ1-1, with D hard to call. The V and J ends lost 4 bases and 2 bases respectively, with 6 bases between them. Germline CDR1 reads SGHNT; CDR2 reads YYREEE (reference sequence). The CDR3 runs 12 residues. CDR3 region: CASSAGNTEAFF. The CDR3 nucleotides are TGTGCCAGCAGCGCCGGCAACACTGAAGCTTTCTTT.

In DNA form, the CDR3 reads TGTGCCAGCAGTCCCTCCGGGACGGACAGGGGGTTCACTGAAGCTTTCTTT. Translating it yields CASSPSGTDRGFTEAFF. The genes are TRBV28 and TRBJ1-1, with TRBD1 identical over 10 bases. J gave up 4 bases and V 5 bases, and 13 bases lay outside the gene matches. Germline assignment: CDR1 MDHEN and CDR2 SYDVKM. The CDR3 has 17 amino acids.

This chain uses TRBV5-1 with TRBJ2-2, with a weak D call TRBD2 (6 bases). Per the germline V gene, CDR1 is SGHRS and CDR2 is YFSETQ. The CDR3 sequence is 15 residues long. Trimming took 1 base from V and 5 from J, leaving 12 bases between them. The CDR3: CASSLSAGRTGELFF. CDR3 DNA: TGCGCCAGCAGCTTGTCCGCAGGGAGGACCGGGGAGCTGTTTTTT.

The chain is built from TRBV5-1 and TRBJ2-3; 9 nucleotides align to TRBD2. CDR3 length: 17 amino acids. Germline V lookup: CDR1 SGHRS, CDR2 YFSETQ. J was trimmed by 0 bases and V by 1 base; bases with no gene match: 6. The CDR3 loop reads CASSLTPSGTSTDTQYF. The CDR3 DNA sequence: TGCGCCAGCAGCTTGACACCTAGCGGGACTAGCACAGATACGCAGTATTTT.

The J gene is TRBJ2-5, the V gene TRBV5-1; 11 bases are shared with TRBD2. CDR3 length equals 14 residues. Germline CDR1 is SGHRS and CDR2 is YFSETQ. Trimming at V came to 5 bases and at J to 5 bases, leaving 5 bases not matched to a gene. The DNA for the CDR3 is TGCGCCAGCAGGCCGGGACTAGCGGCGGAGACCCAGTACTTC. It is translated as CASRPGLAAETQYF.

The chain is built from TRBV27 and TRBJ1-3; D is perhaps TRBD1 (5 bases). Trimming left V 2 bases short and J 1 base short, with 15 bases between. This CDR3 is 17 amino acids long. In germline, CDR1 is MNHEY, CDR2 SMNVEV (reference sequence). CDR3 DNA: TGTGCCAGCAGTTTAATGGCCACGGGGCTGTCTGGAAACACCATATATTTT. Residues: CASSLMATGLSGNTIYF.